These T cell receptor beta chains were read from a single sample in a study of OX40 agonist ivuxolimab in advanced cancers. Assay used: immunoSEQ multiplex PCR; TCRdb lists only in-frame clones, some missing. The table records 65,000 to 75,000 clones, 80% to 85% of them present only once. Specimen: CD4+ or CD8+ T cells sorted from blood, collected in a trial of the OX40 agonist ivuxolimab. The receptor source for this set is an adult with an advanced solid tumor such as melanoma, head and neck, liver or kidney cancer. The CDR3 runs from the conserved cysteine through the conserved F or W. Fields, in order: clone size, V gene, D gene, J gene, CDR3 DNA, CDR3 protein. A D gene is named only where the DNA matches it firmly. Expanded clones are given a class, and other clones once, few, many or no size at all.

-	TRBV4-1	TRBD1	TRBJ1-5	TGCGCCAGCAGCGTCACCGGGACAGGGGCGATTCAGCCCCAGCATTTT	CASSVTGTGAIQPQHF
-	TRBV9	-	TRBJ1-3	TGTGCCAGCAGCGTAGAGGGCGGGGGTTCGGGAAACACCATATATTTT	CASSVEGGGSGNTIYF
few	TRBV7-2	-	TRBJ2-2	TGTGCCAGCAGCTTCTCTCGGACCGGGGAGCTGTTTTTT	CASSFSRTGELFF
-	TRBV7-2	-	TRBJ1-2	TGTGCCAGCAGCCCCGCCGGGGTGGGGTCCTATGGCTACACCTTC	CASSPAGVGSYGYTF
-	TRBV6-1	-	TRBJ1-3	TGTGCCAGCAGTGAAGTTTTCAGCGACACCATATATTTT	CASSEVFSDTIYF
-	TRBV5-1	-	TRBJ1-3	TGCGCCAGCTCCGTGGGGGGAACTGGAAACACCATATATTTT	CASSVGGTGNTIYF
-	TRBV28	-	TRBJ2-7	TGTGCCAGCAGCCCACTTATCGGCTACGAGCAGTACTTC	CASSPLIGYEQYF
-	TRBV7-9	TRBD1	TRBJ1-2	TGTGCCAGCAGCCTACCAGGACAGGGGAATCTCGATGGCTACACCTTC	CASSLPGQGNLDGYTF
-	TRBV4-1	TRBD1	TRBJ2-1	TGCGCCAGCAGCCAAGGTTCGGGACAGGGAGGCGATGAGCAGTTCTTC	CASSQGSGQGGDEQFF
-	TRBV14	TRBD1	TRBJ1-5	TGTGCCAGCAGCCAAGGGCAGGGGGCTTATCAGCCCCAGCATTTT	CASSQGQGAYQPQHF
-	TRBV6-5	-	TRBJ2-2	TGTGCCAGCAGGACGAACAGGGACACCGGGGAGCTGTTTTTT	CASRTNRDTGELFF
once	TRBV7-2	-	TRBJ1-1	TGTGCCAGCAGCGTACAGACATCGAACACTGAAGCTTTCTTT	CASSVQTSNTEAFF
-	TRBV5-4	TRBD1	TRBJ2-5	TGTGCCAGCAGCTTGTCCGGACAGGGGCTCCTCTACCAAGAGACCCAGTACTTC	CASSLSGQGLLYQETQYF
few	TRBV5-4	-	TRBJ1-2	TGTGCCAGCAGCTTGGGTGGTTACTATGGCTACACCTTC	CASSLGGYYGYTF
-	TRBV5-6	TRBD2	TRBJ2-5	TGTGCCAGCAGCTCGGGACTAGCGAGAGGGGAGACCCAGTACTTC	CASSSGLARGETQYF
-	TRBV7-8	TRBD1	TRBJ1-5	TGTGCCAGCAGCTCCAGGGCAGGGGGGGGTCAGCCCCAGCATTTT	CASSSRAGGGQPQHF
-	TRBV9	-	TRBJ2-5	TGTGCCAGCAGCGCAGGACTCCCACGGGAGACCCAGTACTTC	CASSAGLPRETQYF
-	TRBV28	-	TRBJ1-6	TGTGCCAGCAGTCTACCCCGGGGATATTCACCCCTCCACTTT	CASSLPRGYSPLHF
-	TRBV13	TRBD1	TRBJ1-2	TGTGCCAGCAGCTTAGGGCAGGGGGCCTATGGCTACACCTTC	CASSLGQGAYGYTF
-	TRBV6-1	TRBD1	TRBJ2-1	TGTGCCATGCGACAGGGCGGCGGCAATGAGCAGTTCTTC	CAMRQGGGNEQFF
-	TRBV5-5	-	TRBJ1-2	TGTGCCAGCAGCTTGGCAGGTATCGAGGGCTACACCTTC	CASSLAGIEGYTF
-	TRBV6-1	-	TRBJ1-2	TGTGCCAGCTTGGGGACAACCTATGGCTACACCTTC	CASLGTTYGYTF
once	TRBV5-1	-	TRBJ2-7	TGCGCCAGCAGCGTGTTAATGGGATCCTACGAGCAGTACTTC	CASSVLMGSYEQYF
-	TRBV5-4	-	TRBJ2-5	TGTGCCAGCAGCTTGGCGGGAGCACAAGAGACCCAGTACTTC	CASSLAGAQETQYF
-	TRBV11-2	-	TRBJ1-1	TGTGCCAGCAGCCTCCTCGGGGGGAACACTGAAGCTTTCTTT	CASSLLGGNTEAFF
-	TRBV6-4	TRBD1	TRBJ1-1	TGTGCCAGCAGCCCGACAGGGAAGACTGAAGCTTTCTTT	CASSPTGKTEAFF
-	TRBV6-6	-	TRBJ2-2	TGTGCCAGCAGTGGGGGTCAGGGTTTTGCCGGGGAGCTGTTTTTT	CASSGGQGFAGELFF